This is a list of T cell receptor beta chains from one sample in a study of blood T cell repertoires in COVID-19. Clones were read by immunoSEQ multiplex PCR, and TCRdb kept only the in-frame ones, dropping some. The data show about 190,000 clones, with roughly 81% seen just once and almost 5% held by the top ten. The sample consisted of peripheral blood. Receptors were obtained from a woman older than 75 with acute or convalescent COVID-19. Each CDR3 is given without its conserved first and last residue.

>TRBV2
ASSDARTGTDTQY
>TRBV28
ASSTGLSNQPQH
>TRBV6-2/TRBV6-3
ASSRDPYEQY
>TRBV24-1
ATSELAGGTDTQY
>TRBV9
ASSVRQGNGELF
>TRBV6-2/TRBV6-3
ASSWPGLAVYEQY
>TRBV15
ATSRVRQGNTEAF
>TRBV6-6
ASSKREGQPQH
>TRBV28
ASSSRRYNSPLH
>TRBV5-5
ASSSGIWGPGEQY
>TRBV4-3
ASSQDPTASPGYT
>TRBV19
ASSKGQARDQETQY
>TRBV4-2
ASSQDSGQYTEAF
>TRBV5-5
ASSRFRTENTGELF
>TRBV24-1
ATSGTRGNEQF
>TRBV20-1
SASRLAGGLDTQY
>TRBV2
ASSSLAGGYNEQF
>TRBV4-3
ASSPYRTSGKGSENIQY
>TRBV10-3
AISLGQGTYYGYT
>TRBV5-4
ASAAGYNQETQY
>TRBV10-3
AISEQLAGVGNEQF
>TRBV7-3
ASTGANSGANVLT
>TRBV12-5
ASGFPTSGHYNEQF
>TRBV18
ASSPRQINEKLF
>TRBV5-4
ASSPDENRGYEQY
>TRBV7-3
ASGLTGTFPTDTQY
>TRBV5-4
ASSPGGGRMLAEAF
>TRBV6-1
ASSDGRYTDTQY
>TRBV29-1
SGGEEGTEAF
>TRBV5-6
ASSLVPGQGYEQY
>TRBV7-2
ASSLGGGAGNTIY
>TRBV16
ASSTLAGLTEAF
>TRBV7-2
ASSRVNTGELF
>TRBV9
ASSVEGAGAQY
>TRBV7-9
ASGAGISFSQEQF
>TRBV12-3/TRBV12-4
ASRNLAGGYT
>TRBV28
ASIGTSGRSYEQF
>TRBV7-9
ASSLGSRQYGYT
>TRBV6-2/TRBV6-3
ASSAPDSRSVNYGYT
>TRBV6-5
ASRAGTRNQPQH
>TRBV6-5
ASSSRGDDIQY
>TRBV4-1
ASSQWDSTVQETQY
>TRBV18
ASSPPGNRANQPQH
>TRBV7-9
ASSLDWDYQSGELF
>TRBV7-9
ASSFDRGSYNEQF